This T cell receptor beta chain was recorded in a study of breast tumors, draining lymph nodes, adjacent tissues. Per the germline V gene, CDR1 is SQVTM and CDR2 is ANQGSEA. This CDR3 region has 13 residues. The V end was cut by 5 bases, the J end by 0 bases, with 10 bases between. A remark on this clonotype: Its antigen is unknown.

TCRdb re-analysed the multiplex PCR reads in MiXCR, keeping a single row per CDR3 protein. The data show 5,000 to 7,500 distinct CDR3 sequences, approximately 41% seen once. Broader study findings: Compared with lymph nodes, tumors were less diverse; compared with nontumor tissue, more. Findings are consistent with lymph node origin and intratumoral expansion of most tumor T cells.

V is TRBV29-1 and J is TRBJ1-2; D call uncertain. The sequence derives from a female donor with breast cancer. Some clones in this sample may be carry-over from other donors' samples. Sequencing was done on a sample of tumor-adjacent breast tissue. The DNA for the CDR3 is TGCAGCGTTCATTGGGTCTCTAACTATGGCTACACCTTC. Its translation: CSVHWVSNYGYTF.